Shown below are 7 T cell receptor beta chains from a single sample sequenced in a study of OX40 agonist ivuxolimab in advanced cancers. The method was immunoSEQ multiplex PCR; TCRdb's version includes in-frame clones alone and lacks a portion of them. The sample lists about 22,000 clones, roughly nine tenths occurring once. The sequencing here drew on CD4+ or CD8+ T cells sorted from blood, taken in a trial of the OX40 agonist ivuxolimab. These receptors came from an adult with an advanced solid tumor such as melanoma, head and neck, liver or kidney cancer.

This sequence joins TRBV28 and TRBJ2-5, with TRBD1 matching 9 bases. The J call could be wrong; TRBJ2-7 is a better fit for the DNA end. Germline values: CDR1 MDHEN, CDR2 SYDVKM. The CDR3 sequence is 15 residues long. CDR3 in amino acids: CASSLPRTGEDEQYF. For the CDR3, the DNA is TGTGCCAGCAGTTTACCAAGGACAGGGGAGGACGAGCAGTACTTC.

This chain uses TRBV5-4 with TRBJ2-3; D unclear. The CDR3 sequence is 20 residues long. Germline V gives CDR1 SGHNT, CDR2 YYREEE (reference sequence). The V and J ends lost 2 bases and 2 bases respectively, with 27 bases between them. The CDR3 is CASSLSFESLSRMSTDTQYF. CDR3 DNA sequence: TGTGCCAGCAGCTTATCGTTTGAATCTTTGTCCAGAATGTCCACAGATACGCAGTATTTT.

V usage is TRBV7-9 and J usage is TRBJ2-5; possibly TRBD1 for D (5 bases). Germline loops: CDR1 SEHNR, CDR2 FQNEAQ (reference sequence). This CDR3 has 11 residues. The V gene lost 5 bases and the J gene lost 5 bases, with 6 bases spanning the gap. The CDR3 loop is CASSKGETQYF. The CDR3 coding sequence is TGTGCCAGCAGCAAGGGGGAGACCCAGTACTTC.

V is TRBV5-4 and J is TRBJ2-7, with D possibly being TRBD2 (7 bases). The V end was cut by 4 bases, the J end by 5 bases, with 19 bases between. Germline assignment: CDR1 SGHNT and CDR2 YYREEE (reference sequence). The CDR3 extends over 15 amino acids. The CDR3 loop reads CASSPEGGRLDEQYF. The DNA of the CDR3 is TGTGCCAGCAGCCCCGAGGGGGGGCGCTTGGACGAGCAGTACTTC. Variable domain in full (rest from reference TRBV5-4 and TRBJ2-7): ETGVTQSPTHLIKTRGQQVTLRCSSQSGHNTVSWYQQALGQGPQFIFQYYREEENGRGNFPPRFSGLQFPNYSSELNVNALELDDSALYLCASSPEGGRLDEQYFGPGTRLTVT.

This sequence joins TRBV5-8 and TRBJ1-5; perhaps TRBD1 as D (5 bases). The V end lost 6 bases, the J end lost 3 bases, and 19 bases lay between the germline ends. Germline-derived CDR1 and CDR2 are SGHTS and YDEGEE. CDR3 length: 16 amino acids. The CDR3 sequence: CASNTRGRGFNQPQHF. For the CDR3, the DNA is TGTGCCAGCAATACACGTGGCCGGGGGTTCAATCAGCCCCAGCATTTT.

The chain uses TRBV18 and TRBJ2-7; D is tentatively TRBD1 or TRBD2 (6 bases each). V lost 2 bases and J lost 11, with 16 bases in between. Per the germline V gene, CDR1 is KGHSH and CDR2 is LQKENI. This CDR3 is built from 13 residues. In DNA, the CDR3 is TGTGCCAGCTCACCAAACTTGGGGGGCTCGGAGTACTTC. Protein product: CASSPNLGGSEYF.

J is TRBJ1-1 and V is TRBV2; D not resolved. CDR3 length: 12 amino acids. Germline assignment: CDR1 SNHLY and CDR2 FYNNEI. Trimming removed 4 bases at V and 4 bases at J, with 7 bases between. Written as DNA, the CDR3 is TGTGCCAGCAGTGTTGAAGTCACTGAAGCTTTCTTT. Amino acids: CASSVEVTEAFF.